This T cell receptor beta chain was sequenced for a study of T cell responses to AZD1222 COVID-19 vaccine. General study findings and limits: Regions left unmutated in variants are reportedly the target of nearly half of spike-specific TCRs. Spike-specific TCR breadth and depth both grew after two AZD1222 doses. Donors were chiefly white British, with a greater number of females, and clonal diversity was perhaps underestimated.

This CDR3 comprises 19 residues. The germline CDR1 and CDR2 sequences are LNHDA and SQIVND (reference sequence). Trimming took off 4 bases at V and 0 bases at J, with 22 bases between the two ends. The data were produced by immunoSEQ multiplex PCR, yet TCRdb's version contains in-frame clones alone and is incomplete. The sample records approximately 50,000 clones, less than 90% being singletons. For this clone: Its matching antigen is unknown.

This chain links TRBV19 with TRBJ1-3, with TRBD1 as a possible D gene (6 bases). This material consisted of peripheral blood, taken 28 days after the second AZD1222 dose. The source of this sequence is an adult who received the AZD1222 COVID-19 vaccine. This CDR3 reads CASSKLGGRRLSSGNTIYF. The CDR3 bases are TGTGCCAGTAGTAAGCTGGGGGGCAGGCGGCTAAGCTCTGGAAACACCATATATTTT.